This T cell receptor beta chain was sequenced in a study of beta chain features in type 1 diabetes. General study findings and limits: The study found fewer insertions and more deletions at VDJ junctions in type 1 diabetes patients.

Sort purity for all populations was recorded as exceeding 98%. TCRB transcripts that were expressed got sequenced, as all of the isolated RNA had been reverse transcribed. Clones were read by immunoSEQ multiplex PCR, and TCRdb kept only the in-frame ones, dropping some. The sample has 240,000 or so clones; about 30% are singletons. Germline lookup yields CDR1 MGHDK and CDR2 SYGVNS. V lost 5 bases and J lost 9, with 10 bases in between. This CDR3 contains 11 residues. The count of this clone is one. No antigen is known for it. The rearrangement joins TRBV25-1 to TRBJ1-2; possible D gene TRBD1, 5 bases. This sequence was found in a man aged 25 to 40 in good health. Sequenced material: central memory CD4+ T cells from blood. The chain's CDR3 is CASSSGASYTF. The CDR3 DNA reads TGTGCCAGCAGTTCCGGGGCGAGCTACACCTTC.